A single sample is the source of the 9 T cell receptor beta chains below, sequenced in a study of blood T cell repertoires in COVID-19. Method: immunoSEQ multiplex PCR; TCRdb's copy keeps in-frame clones and lacks some. Of roughly 43,000 clones in the sample, about 80% were seen once. Sequenced input: peripheral blood. The receptors shown here come from an elderly woman with acute or convalescent COVID-19.

This sequence joins TRBV2 and TRBJ2-1; D ambiguous. CDR1 and CDR2 from the germline V gene are SNHLY and FYNNEI. The CDR3 contains 12 residues. Trimming took off 7 bases at V and 5 bases at J, with 9 bases between the two ends. Here the CDR3 DNA reads TGTGCCAGCAAGAGGTCCCACAATGAGCAGTTCTTC. The encoded protein is CASKRSHNEQFF.

The chain carries TRBV7-2 and TRBJ1-2, with D uncertain. Germline CDR1 and CDR2: SGHTA and FQGNSA. The CDR3 extends over 16 amino acids. Trimming pared 4 bases from V and 0 bases from J, leaving 15 bases between. CDR3 coding DNA: TGTGCCAGCAGCTCCCCCCCCAAGAGTTCTAACTATGGCTACACCTTC. Translation: CASSSPPKSSNYGYTF.

The chain uses TRBV18 and TRBJ2-3; 12 positions agree with TRBD2. CDR1 KGHSH and CDR2 LQKENI come from the germline V gene. The CDR3 has 17 residues. The V segment lost 2 bases and the J segment 3 bases; nucleotides outside the gene matches: 6. The CDR3 region has the DNA TGTGCCAGCTCACCAATACGGACTAGCGGGGCTACAGATACGCAGTATTTT. It yields the protein CASSPIRTSGATDTQYF.

J is TRBJ1-2 and V is TRBV5-1, with D unresolved. The CDR3 length is 14 residues. Germline assignment: CDR1 SGHRS and CDR2 YFSETQ. V lost 3 bases and J 4 bases, leaving 13 bases between the germline ends. CDR3: CASSSDEVLYGYTF. DNA for the CDR3: TGCGCCAGCAGCTCCGACGAGGTCCTCTATGGCTACACCTTC.

The chain links TRBV15 to TRBJ1-1; the D is unclear. Germline V gene sequence: CDR1 LNHNV, CDR2 YYDKDF (reference sequence). V gave up 6 bases and J gave up 1 base, with 15 bases separating them. This CDR3 is built from 15 residues. The CDR3 DNA is TGTGCCACCAGTAGTGATGGGAGATCGAACACTGAAGCTTTCTTT. It is translated as CATSSDGRSNTEAFF.

J is TRBJ1-4 and V is TRBV13; 7 nucleotides line up with TRBD1. Trimming removed 5 bases from V and 8 bases from J; junction bases left unmatched: 8. CDR1 and CDR2 from the germline V gene are PRHDT and FYEKMQ (reference sequence). The CDR3 runs 14 residues. Here the CDR3 reads CASSGHRDSEKLFF. DNA for the CDR3: TGTGCCAGCAGCGGCCACCGGGACAGCGAAAAACTGTTTTTT.

This chain links TRBV2 with TRBJ1-1; D ambiguous. This CDR3 is 13 amino acids long. Per the germline V gene, CDR1 is SNHLY and CDR2 is FYNNEI. Trimming removed 7 bases from V and 2 bases from J, with 11 bases in between. The CDR3 reads CASNGLTNTEAFF. The CDR3 DNA is TGTGCCAGCAATGGACTGACAAACACTGAAGCTTTCTTT. The complete variable domain, with remaining parts taken from reference TRBV2 and TRBJ1-1, reads EPEVTQTPSHQVTQMGQEVILRCVPISNHLYFYWYRQILGQKVEFLVSFYNNEISEKSEIFDDQFSVERPDGSNFTLKIRSTKLEDSAMYFCASNGLTNTEAFFGQGTRLTVV.

This chain joins TRBV5-3 and TRBJ2-3; 14 bases line up with TRBD2. TRBV5-3 is filed as an ORF, its function uncertain. V gave up 4 bases and J gave up 2 bases; unmatched junction bases: 9. This CDR3 region has 18 residues. The DNA of the CDR3 is TGTGCCAGAAGCCCTAAGCTGACTAGCGGGGGGGCCACAGATACGCAGTATTTT. Translated: CARSPKLTSGGATDTQYF.

V gene TRBV7-6 combines with J gene TRBJ2-3; 14 bases match TRBD2. This CDR3 contains 18 residues. The junction had 12 bases not matched to a gene; V was cut back by 4 bases and J by 6 bases. Germline CDR1 and CDR2: SGHVS and FNYEAQ. The CDR3 reads CASSSEGTSGGLPDTQYF. CDR3 bases: TGTGCCAGCAGCTCCGAGGGGACTAGCGGGGGCCTACCCGATACGCAGTATTTT.